The 15 T cell receptor beta chains listed next were all sequenced from one sample in a study of cytomegalovirus exposure and HLA in healthy donors. The PCR made use of 60 Vbeta and 13 Jbeta primers. The method was immunoSEQ multiplex PCR; TCRdb's version includes in-frame clones alone and lacks a portion of them. This sample has some 270,000 clones; 75% to 90% occur once, and the top ten carry more than 0.3%. Input material: PBMCs. These receptors came from a girl aged 2 to 10 in good health and CMV-seronegative.

V gene TRBV9 combines with J gene TRBJ1-2, with 8 bases that match TRBD1. Germline assignment: CDR1 SGDLS and CDR2 YYNGEE. The CDR3 totals 14 residues. Trimming removed 3 bases from V and 8 bases from J; junction bases left unmatched: 9. The CDR3 coding sequence is TGTGCCAGCAGCGGTAGCGACAGGGGAGAGGGCTACACCTTC. This encodes CASSGSDRGEGYTF.

The chain employs TRBV7-9 and TRBJ1-5; tentative D call: TRBD1 (6 bases). Trimming took off 8 bases at V and 3 bases at J, with 14 bases between the two ends. Germline V gives CDR1 SEHNR, CDR2 FQNEAQ (reference sequence). The CDR3 covers 14 residues. The CDR3 DNA is TGTGCCAGCGGGGGCTTAGTTCCCAATCAGCCCCAGCATTTT. Its translation is CASGGLVPNQPQHF.

The chain uses TRBV7-6 and TRBJ1-4; 9 bases agree with TRBD1. Trimming at V came to 0 bases and at J to 8 bases, leaving 4 bases not matched to a gene. Germline V gene sequence: CDR1 SGHVS, CDR2 FNYEAQ. This CDR3 contains 15 residues. The CDR3 coding sequence is TGTGCCAGCAGCTTAGCTGGACAGGGGAACGAAAAACTGTTTTTT. Residues: CASSLAGQGNEKLFF.

V is TRBV15 and J is TRBJ2-7; 7 nucleotides match TRBD1. The CDR3 sequence is 18 residues long. Germline V gene data show CDR1 as LNHNV and CDR2 as YYDKDF (reference sequence). The V segment lost 0 bases and the J segment 1 base; nucleotides outside the gene matches: 12. The DNA of the CDR3 is TGTGCCACCAGCAGAGACCCACAGGGGCCCCATGGTTCCTACGAGCAGTACTTC. Protein product: CATSRDPQGPHGSYEQYF.

This chain joins TRBV18 and TRBJ1-1, with 8 nucleotides matching TRBD1. V lost 5 bases and J lost 2; bases outside the gene matches: 10. Germline V gives CDR1 KGHSH, CDR2 LQKENI. CDR3 length: 16 amino acids. CDR3 region: CASSLGQGAPNTEAFF. In DNA form, the CDR3 reads TGTGCCAGCTCATTGGGGCAGGGGGCTCCAAACACTGAAGCTTTCTTT.

This chain uses TRBV27 with TRBJ1-4, with 7 bases matching TRBD1. In germline, CDR1 is MNHEY, CDR2 SMNVEV (reference sequence). The J segment lost 7 bases and the V segment lost 4 bases, leaving 12 bases of the junction unmatched. There are 16 residues in the CDR3. CDR3 region: CASSSLGTEEGEKLFF. For the CDR3, the DNA is TGTGCCAGCAGTTCCCTGGGGACAGAGGAGGGTGAAAAACTGTTTTTT.

The chain couples TRBV4-2 to TRBJ2-2, with 11 bases that match TRBD2. CDR1 is LGHNA and CDR2 is YNFKEQ in the germline V gene. The CDR3 extends over 19 amino acids. V shed 0 bases, J shed 3 bases, and the junction held 9 bases outside the gene matches. CDR3 bases: TGTGCCAGCAGCCAAGAGCCGTTAGCGGGAGGGTGGGACACCGGGGAGCTGTTTTTT. Translated, it gives CASSQEPLAGGWDTGELFF.

The rearrangement links TRBV7-9 to TRBJ1-5, with 9 nucleotides matching TRBD1. The CDR3 is 15 residues long. Germline lookup yields CDR1 SEHNR and CDR2 FQNEAQ (reference sequence). V lost 5 bases and J lost 7; bases outside the gene matches: 9. The CDR3 coding sequence is TGTGCCAGCAGCCTCGGGACAGGGAGAGACCAGCCCCAGCATTTT. Its translation: CASSLGTGRDQPQHF.

V gene TRBV7-9 combines with J gene TRBJ2-7; D not certain. The V and J ends lost 1 base and 2 bases respectively, with 3 bases between them. In germline, CDR1 is SEHNR, CDR2 FQNEAQ (reference sequence). The CDR3 totals 12 residues. The chain's CDR3 is CASSLDTYEQYF. For the CDR3, the DNA is TGTGCCAGCAGCTTAGACACCTACGAGCAGTACTTC. Looking up the rest from reference TRBV7-9 and TRBJ2-7 gives the full variable domain: DTGVSQNPRHKITKRGQNVTFRCDPISEHNRLYWYRQTLGQGPEFLTYFQNEAQLEKSRLLSDRFSAERPKGSFSTLEIQRTEQGDSAMYLCASSLDTYEQYFGPGTRLTVT.

The rearrangement uses TRBV7-6 and TRBJ2-1, with 11 bases that match TRBD2. V shed 4 bases and J 5 bases; nucleotides not matched to a gene: 13. This CDR3 comprises 18 residues. Germline V CDR1 and CDR2: SGHVS, FNYEAQ. Here the CDR3 reads CASSYSLAGGPVNNEQFF. CDR3 bases: TGTGCCAGCAGCTACTCTCTAGCGGGGGGCCCGGTGAACAATGAGCAGTTCTTC. The full variable domain, with the rest looked up from reference TRBV7-6 and TRBJ2-1, is GAGVSQSPRYKVTKRGQDVALRCDPISGHVSLYWYRQALGQGPEFLTYFNYEAQQDKSGLPNDRFSAERPEGSISTLTIQRTEQRDSAMYRCASSYSLAGGPVNNEQFFGPGTRLTVL.

The genes are TRBV7-3 and TRBJ2-1; TRBD2 agrees at 12 bases. Germline V gene lookup returns CDR1 SGHTA and CDR2 FQGTGA. Trimming at V came to 5 bases and at J to 7 bases, leaving 6 bases not matched to a gene. The length of the CDR3 is 15 residues. The CDR3 DNA reads TGTGCCAGCAGCAGACTAGCGGGGGACTATAATGAGCAGTTCTTC. Translating gives CASSRLAGDYNEQFF.

V usage is TRBV4-1 and J usage is TRBJ2-1, with TRBD2 matching over 8 bases. Germline V lookup: CDR1 MGHRA, CDR2 YSYEKL. Germline trimming cut 5 bases from V and 7 bases from J; bases unmatched to any gene: 16. The CDR3 contains 17 residues. CDR3 DNA: TGCGCCAGCAGCAACTCCCAGCGGGGGCCAGCGGATAATGAGCAGTTCTTC. It encodes CASSNSQRGPADNEQFF.

The J gene is TRBJ1-5, the V gene TRBV28; D might be TRBD1 (5 bases). This CDR3 has 14 residues. Germline V lookup: CDR1 MDHEN, CDR2 SYDVKM. V lost 5 bases, J lost 3 bases, and 11 bases lay in between. The CDR3: CASSLDTFNQPQHF. The CDR3 coding sequence is TGTGCCAGCAGTCTGGACACGTTCAATCAGCCCCAGCATTTT.

This clone was recorded a few times. The V call is TRBV4-2, the J call TRBJ1-1, with D perhaps TRBD1 (6 bases). Trimming stripped 3 bases from V and 1 base from J, with 18 bases between. Germline CDR1 and CDR2: LGHNA and YNFKEQ. The length of the CDR3 is 17 residues. The CDR3 protein is CASSQASRGGENTEAFF. The CDR3 DNA is TGTGCCAGCAGCCAGGCCAGTAGGGGGGGGGAGAACACTGAAGCTTTCTTT.

This sequence joins TRBV5-1 and TRBJ2-5, with D possibly being TRBD1 (6 bases). Germline V gene data show CDR1 as SGHRS and CDR2 as YFSETQ. The CDR3 is made up of 19 amino acids. V was shortened by 1 base and J by 4 bases, with 26 bases between the two germline ends. The CDR3 region is CASSLTGRLTGFYRETQYF. The CDR3 DNA reads TGCGCCAGCAGCTTGACCGGACGCCTAACAGGGTTTTATAGAGAGACCCAGTACTTC.